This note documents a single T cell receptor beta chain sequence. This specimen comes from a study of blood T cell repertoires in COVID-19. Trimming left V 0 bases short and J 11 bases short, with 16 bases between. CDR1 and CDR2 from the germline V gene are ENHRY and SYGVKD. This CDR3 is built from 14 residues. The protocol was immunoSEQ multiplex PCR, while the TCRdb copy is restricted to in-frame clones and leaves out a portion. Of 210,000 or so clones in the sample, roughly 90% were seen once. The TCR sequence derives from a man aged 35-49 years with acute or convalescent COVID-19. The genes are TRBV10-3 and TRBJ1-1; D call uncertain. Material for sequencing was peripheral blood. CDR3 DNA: TGTGCCATCAGTGAGTCGGCGGGGTCAAGAGGGGCTTTCTTT. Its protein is CAISESAGSRGAFF.